The source of this T cell receptor (beta chain) is a study of blood T cell repertoires in COVID-19. Study as a whole: The United States, Italy and Spain provided the acute and convalescent COVID-19 samples. Sample material is recorded as cDNA or gDNA derived from T cells, B-cell-depleted T cells, or PBMCs.

As originally analysed: Amplified reference gene primers provided the basis for estimating nucleated cell counts. Assay used: immunoSEQ multiplex PCR; TCRdb lists only in-frame clones, some missing. V and J calls and clone size come straight from that table; D and trimming were deduced from the DNA. The data hold roughly 90,000 clones, with 80% to 85% observed a single time. The clonotype comes from a woman older than 75 with active or convalescent COVID-19. The source material was peripheral blood.

CDR3 DNA sequence: TGCGCCAGCAGCCAGGACAGGGAGGGGATTTCTCAGCCCCAGCATTTT. As protein: CASSQDREGISQPQHF. The gene calls are TRBV4-1 and TRBJ1-5; 8 bases fit TRBD1. Trimming at V came to 3 bases and at J to 6 bases, leaving 10 bases not matched to a gene. CDR1 and CDR2 from the germline V gene are MGHRA and YSYEKL. The CDR3 runs 16 residues.